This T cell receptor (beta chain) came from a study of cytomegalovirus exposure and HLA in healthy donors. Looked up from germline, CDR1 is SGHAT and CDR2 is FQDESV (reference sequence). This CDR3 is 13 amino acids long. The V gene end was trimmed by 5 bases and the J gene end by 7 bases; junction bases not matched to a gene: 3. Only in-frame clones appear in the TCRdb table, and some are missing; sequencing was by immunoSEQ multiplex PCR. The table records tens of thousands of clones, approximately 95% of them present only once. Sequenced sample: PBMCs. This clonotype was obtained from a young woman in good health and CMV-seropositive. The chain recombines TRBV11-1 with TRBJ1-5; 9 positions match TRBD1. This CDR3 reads CASSRDRDQPQHF. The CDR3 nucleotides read TGTGCCAGCAGCCGGGACAGGGACCAGCCCCAGCATTTT.